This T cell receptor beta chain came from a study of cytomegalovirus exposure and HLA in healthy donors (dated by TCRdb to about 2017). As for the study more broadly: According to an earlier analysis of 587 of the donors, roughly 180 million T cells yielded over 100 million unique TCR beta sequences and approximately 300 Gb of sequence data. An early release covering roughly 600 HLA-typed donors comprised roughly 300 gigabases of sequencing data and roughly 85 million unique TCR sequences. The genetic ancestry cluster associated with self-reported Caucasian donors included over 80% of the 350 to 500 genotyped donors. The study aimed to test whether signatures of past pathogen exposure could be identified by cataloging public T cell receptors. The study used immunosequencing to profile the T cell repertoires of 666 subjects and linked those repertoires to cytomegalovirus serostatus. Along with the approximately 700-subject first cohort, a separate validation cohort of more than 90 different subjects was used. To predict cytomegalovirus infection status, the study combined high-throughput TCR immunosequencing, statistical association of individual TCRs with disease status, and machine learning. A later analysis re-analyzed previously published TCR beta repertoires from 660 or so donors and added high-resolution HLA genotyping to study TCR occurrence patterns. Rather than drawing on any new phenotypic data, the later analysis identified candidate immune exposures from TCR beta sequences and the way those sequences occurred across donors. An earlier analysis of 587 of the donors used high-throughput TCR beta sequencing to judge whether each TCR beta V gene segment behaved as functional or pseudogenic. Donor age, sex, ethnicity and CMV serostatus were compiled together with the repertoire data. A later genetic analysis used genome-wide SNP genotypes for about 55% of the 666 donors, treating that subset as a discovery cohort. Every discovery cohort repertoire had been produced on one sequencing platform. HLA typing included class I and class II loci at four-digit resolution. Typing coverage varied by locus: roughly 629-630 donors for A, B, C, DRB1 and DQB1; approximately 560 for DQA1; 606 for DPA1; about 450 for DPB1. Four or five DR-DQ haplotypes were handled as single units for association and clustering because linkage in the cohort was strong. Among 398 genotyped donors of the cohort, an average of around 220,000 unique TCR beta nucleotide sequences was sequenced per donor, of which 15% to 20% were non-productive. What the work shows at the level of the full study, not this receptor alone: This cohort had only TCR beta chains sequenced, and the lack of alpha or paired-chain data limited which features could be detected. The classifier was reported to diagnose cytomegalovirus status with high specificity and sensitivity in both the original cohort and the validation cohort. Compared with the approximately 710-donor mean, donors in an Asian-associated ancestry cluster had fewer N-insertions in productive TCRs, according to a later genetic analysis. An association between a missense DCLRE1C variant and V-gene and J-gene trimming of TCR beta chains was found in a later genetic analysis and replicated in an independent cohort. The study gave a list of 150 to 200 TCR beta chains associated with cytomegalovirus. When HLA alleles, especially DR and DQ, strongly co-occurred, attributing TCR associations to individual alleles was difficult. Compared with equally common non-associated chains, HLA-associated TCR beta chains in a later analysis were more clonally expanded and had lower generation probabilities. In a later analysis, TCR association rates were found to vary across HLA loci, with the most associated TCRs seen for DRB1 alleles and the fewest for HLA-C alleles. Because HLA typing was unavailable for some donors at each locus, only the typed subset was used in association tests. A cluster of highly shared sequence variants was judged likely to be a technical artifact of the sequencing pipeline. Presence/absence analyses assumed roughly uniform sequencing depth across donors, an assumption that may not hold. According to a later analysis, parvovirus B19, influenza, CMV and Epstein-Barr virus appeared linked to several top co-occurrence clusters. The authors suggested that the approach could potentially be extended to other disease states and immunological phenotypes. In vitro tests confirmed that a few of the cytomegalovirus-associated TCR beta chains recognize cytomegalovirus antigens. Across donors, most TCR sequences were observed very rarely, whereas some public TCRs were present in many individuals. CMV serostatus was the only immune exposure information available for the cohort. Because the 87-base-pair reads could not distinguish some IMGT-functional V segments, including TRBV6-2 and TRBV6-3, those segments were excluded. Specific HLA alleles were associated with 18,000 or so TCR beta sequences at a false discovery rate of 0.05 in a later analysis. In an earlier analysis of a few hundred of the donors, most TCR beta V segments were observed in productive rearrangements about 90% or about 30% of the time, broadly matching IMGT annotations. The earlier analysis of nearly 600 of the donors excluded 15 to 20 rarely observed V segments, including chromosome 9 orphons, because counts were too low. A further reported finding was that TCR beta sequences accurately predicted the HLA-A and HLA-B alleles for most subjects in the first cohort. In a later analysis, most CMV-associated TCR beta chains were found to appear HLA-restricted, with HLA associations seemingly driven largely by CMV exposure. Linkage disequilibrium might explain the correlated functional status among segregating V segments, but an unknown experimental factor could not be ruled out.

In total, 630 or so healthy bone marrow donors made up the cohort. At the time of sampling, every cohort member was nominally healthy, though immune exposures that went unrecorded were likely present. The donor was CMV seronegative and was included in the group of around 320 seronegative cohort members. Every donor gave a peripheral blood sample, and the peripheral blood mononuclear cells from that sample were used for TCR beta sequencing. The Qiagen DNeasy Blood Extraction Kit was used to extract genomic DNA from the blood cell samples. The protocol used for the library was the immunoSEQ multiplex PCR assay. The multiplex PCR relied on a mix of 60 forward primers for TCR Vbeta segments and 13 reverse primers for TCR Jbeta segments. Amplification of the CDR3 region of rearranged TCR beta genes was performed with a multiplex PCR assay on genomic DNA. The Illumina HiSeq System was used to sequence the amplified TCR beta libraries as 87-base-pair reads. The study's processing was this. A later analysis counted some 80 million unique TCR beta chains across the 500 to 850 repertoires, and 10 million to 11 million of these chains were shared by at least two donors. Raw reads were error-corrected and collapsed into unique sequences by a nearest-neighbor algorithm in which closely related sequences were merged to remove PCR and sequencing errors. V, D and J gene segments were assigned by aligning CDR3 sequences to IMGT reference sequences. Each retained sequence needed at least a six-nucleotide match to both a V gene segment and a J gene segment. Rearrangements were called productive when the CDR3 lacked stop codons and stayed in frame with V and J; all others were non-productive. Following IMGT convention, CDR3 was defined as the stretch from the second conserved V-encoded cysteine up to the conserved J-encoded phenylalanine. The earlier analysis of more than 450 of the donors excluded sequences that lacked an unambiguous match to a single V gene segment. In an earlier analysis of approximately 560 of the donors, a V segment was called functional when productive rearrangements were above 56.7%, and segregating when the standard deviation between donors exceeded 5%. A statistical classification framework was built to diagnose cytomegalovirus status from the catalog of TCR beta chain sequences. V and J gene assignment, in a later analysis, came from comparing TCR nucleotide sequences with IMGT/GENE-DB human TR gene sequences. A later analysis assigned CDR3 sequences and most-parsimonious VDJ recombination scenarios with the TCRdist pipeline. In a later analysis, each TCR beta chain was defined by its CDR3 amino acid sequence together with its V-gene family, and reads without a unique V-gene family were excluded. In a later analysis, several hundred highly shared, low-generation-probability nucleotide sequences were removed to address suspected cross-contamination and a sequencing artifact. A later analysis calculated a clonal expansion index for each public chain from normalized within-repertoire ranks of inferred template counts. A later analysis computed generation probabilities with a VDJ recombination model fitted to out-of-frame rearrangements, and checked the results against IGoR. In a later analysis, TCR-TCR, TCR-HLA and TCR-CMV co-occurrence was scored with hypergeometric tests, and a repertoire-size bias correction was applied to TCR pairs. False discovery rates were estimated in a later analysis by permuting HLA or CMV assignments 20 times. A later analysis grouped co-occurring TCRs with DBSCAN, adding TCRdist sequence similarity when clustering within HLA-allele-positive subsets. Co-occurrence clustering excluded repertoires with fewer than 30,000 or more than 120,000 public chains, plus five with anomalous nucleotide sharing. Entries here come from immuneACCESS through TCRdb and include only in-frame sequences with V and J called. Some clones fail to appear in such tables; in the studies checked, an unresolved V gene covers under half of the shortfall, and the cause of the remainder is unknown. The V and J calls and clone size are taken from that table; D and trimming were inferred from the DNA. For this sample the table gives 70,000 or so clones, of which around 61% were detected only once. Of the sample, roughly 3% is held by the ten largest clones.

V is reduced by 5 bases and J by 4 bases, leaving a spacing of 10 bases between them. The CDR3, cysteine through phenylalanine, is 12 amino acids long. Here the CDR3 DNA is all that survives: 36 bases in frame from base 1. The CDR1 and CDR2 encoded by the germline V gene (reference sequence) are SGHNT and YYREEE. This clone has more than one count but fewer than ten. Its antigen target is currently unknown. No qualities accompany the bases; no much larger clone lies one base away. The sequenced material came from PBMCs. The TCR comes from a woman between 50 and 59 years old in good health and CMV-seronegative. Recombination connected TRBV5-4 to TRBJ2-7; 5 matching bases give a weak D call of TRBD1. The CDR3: CASSRQFYEQYF. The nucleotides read TGTGCCAGCAGTCGACAGTTTTACGAGCAGTACTTC.